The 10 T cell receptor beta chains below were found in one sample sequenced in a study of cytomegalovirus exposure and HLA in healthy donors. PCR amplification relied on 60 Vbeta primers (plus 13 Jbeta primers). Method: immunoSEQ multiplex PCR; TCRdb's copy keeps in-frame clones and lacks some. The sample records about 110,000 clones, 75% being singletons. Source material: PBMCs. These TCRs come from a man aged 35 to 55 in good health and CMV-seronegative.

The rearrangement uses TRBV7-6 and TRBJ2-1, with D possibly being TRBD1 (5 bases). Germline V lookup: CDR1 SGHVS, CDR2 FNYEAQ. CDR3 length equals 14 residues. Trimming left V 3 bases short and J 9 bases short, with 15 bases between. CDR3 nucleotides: TGTGCCAGCAGCTTCCGACCACAGGAAGGTGAGCAGTTCTTC. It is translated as CASSFRPQEGEQFF.

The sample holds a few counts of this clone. The CDR3 is CASSQTGRYNEQFF. The CDR3 nucleotides are TGCGCCAGCAGCCAAACCGGGAGGTACAATGAGCAGTTCTTC. J is TRBJ2-1 and V is TRBV4-1; 7 bases align to TRBD2. The CDR3 sequence is 14 residues long. The V gene's germline CDR1 is MGHRA and CDR2 YSYEKL. V was pared by 2 bases and J by 4 bases, with 2 bases of the junction left unmatched.

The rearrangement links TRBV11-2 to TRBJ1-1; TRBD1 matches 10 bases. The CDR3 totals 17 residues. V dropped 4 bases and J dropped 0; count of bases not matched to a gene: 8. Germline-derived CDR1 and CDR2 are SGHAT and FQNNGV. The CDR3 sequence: CASSSERQGALNTEAFF. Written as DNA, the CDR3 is TGTGCCAGCAGCTCAGAAAGACAGGGGGCTCTGAACACTGAAGCTTTCTTT.

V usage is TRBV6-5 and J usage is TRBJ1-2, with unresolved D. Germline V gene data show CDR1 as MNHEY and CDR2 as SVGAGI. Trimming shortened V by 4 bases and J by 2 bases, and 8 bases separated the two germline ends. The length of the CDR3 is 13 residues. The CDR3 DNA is TGTGCCAGCAGTTGGGTCGGGAACTATGGCTACACCTTC. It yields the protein CASSWVGNYGYTF.

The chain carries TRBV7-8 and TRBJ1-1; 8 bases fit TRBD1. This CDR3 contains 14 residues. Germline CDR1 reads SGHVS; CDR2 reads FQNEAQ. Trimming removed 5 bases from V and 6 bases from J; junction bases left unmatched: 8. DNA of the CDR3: TGTGCCAGCAGCAGGCAGGGGGCTCTCGCTGAAGCTTTCTTT. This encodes CASSRQGALAEAFF.

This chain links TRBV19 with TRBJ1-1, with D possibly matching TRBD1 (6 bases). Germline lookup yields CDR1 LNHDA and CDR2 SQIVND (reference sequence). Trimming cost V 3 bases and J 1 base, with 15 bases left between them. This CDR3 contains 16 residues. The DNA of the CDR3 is TGTGCCAGTAGTATTGGACAGTTCGTCGGGAACACTGAAGCTTTCTTT. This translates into CASSIGQFVGNTEAFF.

CDR3 amino acids: CASSHGQLNEKLFF. The CDR3 region has the DNA TGCGCCAGCAGCCACGGACAGCTTAATGAAAAACTGTTTTTT. This chain links TRBV5-1 with TRBJ1-4; D possibly corresponds to TRBD1 (6 bases). Germline CDR1 and CDR2: SGHRS and YFSETQ. This CDR3 has 14 residues. V lost 4 bases and J 4 bases, leaving 11 bases between the germline ends.

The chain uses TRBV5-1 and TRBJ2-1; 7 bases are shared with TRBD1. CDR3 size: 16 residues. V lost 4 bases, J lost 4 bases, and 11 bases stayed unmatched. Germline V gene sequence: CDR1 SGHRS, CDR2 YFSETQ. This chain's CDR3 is CASSNGQVYSYNEQFF. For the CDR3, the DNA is TGCGCCAGCAGCAACGGACAGGTATACTCTTACAATGAGCAGTTCTTC.

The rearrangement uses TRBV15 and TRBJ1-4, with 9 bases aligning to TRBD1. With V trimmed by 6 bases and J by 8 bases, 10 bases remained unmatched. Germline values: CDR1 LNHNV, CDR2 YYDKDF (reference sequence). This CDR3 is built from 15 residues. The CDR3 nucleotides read TGTGCCACCAGGTCTCGGGGGACAGGGCAGGAAAAACTGTTTTTT. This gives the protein CATRSRGTGQEKLFF.

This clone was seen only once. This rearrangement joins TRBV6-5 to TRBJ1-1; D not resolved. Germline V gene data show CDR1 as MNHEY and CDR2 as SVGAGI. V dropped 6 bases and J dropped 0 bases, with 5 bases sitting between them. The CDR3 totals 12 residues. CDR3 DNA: TGTGCCAGCAGGGACTTGAACACTGAAGCTTTCTTT. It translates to CASRDLNTEAFF.